The source of this TCR beta chain is a study of CD8+ T cells in alopecia areata. Broader study findings: Unlike in mice, where it was clearer, TCR sharing across patients was less clear, possibly HLA-related.

Extraction of RNA preceded its reverse transcription into cDNA, which served as the sequencing template. Some clones are missing from TCRdb's copy, which holds only in-frame ones; the method was immunoSEQ multiplex PCR. Here the sample spans about 160,000 clones, about 60% being singletons. In regard to this clone: Its antigen is undetermined.

V was clipped by 2 bases and J by 2 bases, with 16 bases between them. This CDR3 has 15 residues. Germline CDR1 GTSNPN, CDR2 SVGIG (reference sequence). The treatment here: oral pan-JAK inhibitor, 5-10 mg twice daily. The sample here was CD4+ T cells sorted from blood, taken at week 24, from a patient treated with tofacitinib. The chain links TRBV30 to TRBJ2-7, with D possibly TRBD1 on 5 matching bases. The origin of this receptor is a human donor with alopecia areata. In nucleotides, the CDR3 is TGTGCCTGGAGTCCCCTGACAGCTCCCACCTACGAGCAGTACTTC. As protein: CAWSPLTAPTYEQYF.